The clone carrying this T cell receptor (beta chain) showed up just once. Its specificity is unknown. V lost 4 bases, J lost 5 bases, and 10 bases lay in between. CDR1 MRHNA and CDR2 SNTAGT come from the germline V gene. The CDR3 runs to 13 residues. This sample is drawn from a study of cytomegalovirus exposure and HLA in healthy donors. The protocol was immunoSEQ multiplex PCR, while the TCRdb copy is restricted to in-frame clones and leaves out a portion. Here the sample spans more than 150,000 clones, more than 75% being singletons. The donors were part of the validation cohort, which consisted of roughly 120 subjects and was separate from the first cohort of around 620 subjects. Findings of the study overall: Listed as cytomegalovirus-associated were over 150 TCR beta chains.

The V and J genes are TRBV6-4 and TRBJ2-3; D gene ambiguous. The sample was PBMCs. The clonotype was recovered from a man aged 18 to 29 in good health and CMV-seropositive. CDR3 DNA sequence: TGTGCCAGCAGTGCGGAGTTCCGAGATACGCAGTATTTT. This sequence encodes CASSAEFRDTQYF.